The 25 T cell receptor beta chains below were found in one sample sequenced in a study of tumor and adjacent non-tumor tissue in lung cancer. The template was RNA from unsorted bulk tissue. A modified ARM-PCR protocol with three rounds of nested PCR amplified TCRbeta. Each CDR3 protein gets one entry after TCRdb re-called the multiplex PCR reads with MiXCR. The data hold fewer than 130,000 distinct CDR3 sequences, with approximately 80% observed a single time. Material for sequencing was lung tumor tissue. All receptors come from a man between 65 and 85 years old with non-small cell lung cancer.

As for this clonotype: The conserved final phenylalanine or tryptophan is absent from the CDR3, which likely points to a read error. This sequence joins TRBV6-2 or TRBV6-3 and TRBJ2-1, with D uncertain. CDR1 is MNHEY and CDR2 is SVGEGT in the germline V gene. There are 13 residues in the CDR3. This CDR3 reads CASNRGGYNDQFL. In DNA, the CDR3 is TGTGCCAGCAATAGAGGCGGTTACAATGATCAGTTCCTC.

The chain links TRBV6-5 to TRBJ1-1; no definite D call. The CDR3 is 16 amino acids. The germline CDR1 and CDR2 sequences are MNHEY and SVGAGI. The ends were cut back, 1 base at V and 14 bases at J, with 26 bases in the middle. CDR3 bases: TGTGCCAGCAGTTACTGGCAGAACCCTATGAACACTGAACCATTCTTT. Its translation is CASSYWQNPMNTEPFF.

This chain joins TRBV6-5 and TRBJ2-1; 10 bases map to TRBD2. Gene TRBJ2-7 matches the end of the DNA better, so the J call may be wrong. CDR3 length: 15 residues. Germline assignment: CDR1 MNHEY and CDR2 SVGAGI. CDR3 in amino acids: CASRSLAGVGNEQYF. The CDR3 DNA reads TGTGCCAGCAGATCCCTAGCGGGGGTGGGGAATGAGCAGTACTTC.

To note about this clonotype: The junction departs from the called germline gene at one end, perhaps through a read error. The CDR3 here is CANSAAGANGLTF. The CDR3 bases are TGTGCCAACAGCGCGGCAGGGGCCAACGGCCTGACTTTC. This sequence joins TRBV11-2 and TRBJ2-6, with D possibly matching TRBD1 (6 bases). Germline CDR1 and CDR2: SGHAT and FQNNGV. The CDR3 has 13 residues.

To note about this clonotype: A junction end diverges from the germline sequence, so it may reflect a read error. V usage is TRBV4-3 and J usage is TRBJ2-1; 8 nucleotides match TRBD2. The CDR3 runs to 17 residues. Per the germline V gene, CDR1 is LGHNA and CDR2 is YSLEER. CDR3 region: CASSRDPAGAEYDEQFF. For the CDR3, the DNA is TGCGCTAGCAGCCGAGACCCAGCGGGAGCTGAATACGATGAGCAGTTCTTC.

As concerns this clonotype: This may be a read error, as it is one base from a much larger clone. Since no conserved phenylalanine or tryptophan closes the CDR3, a read error is the likely cause. The chain uses TRBV7-9 and TRBJ2-1; 9 bases match TRBD2. V shed 1 base and J 3 bases; nucleotides not matched to a gene: 1. Germline loops: CDR1 SEHNR, CDR2 FQNEAQ (reference sequence). This CDR3 region has 15 residues. In DNA form, the CDR3 reads TGTGCCAGCAGCTTAGGACTAGCGGTCTACAATGAGCAGTTCTTA. It is translated as CASSLGLAVYNEQFL.

The sample holds a few counts of this clonotype. The junction does not match germline at one end; this may be a read error. The CDR3 nucleotides read TGTGCCAGGAGCACCGATTGGCAAGAGACCCTGTACTTC. Translating it yields CARSTDWQETLYF. This rearrangement joins TRBV5-6 to TRBJ2-5; no firm D call. The CDR3 extends over 13 amino acids. Germline V CDR1 and CDR2: SGHDT, YYEEEE. The whole variable domain, filled in from reference TRBV5-6 and TRBJ2-5, reads DAGVTQSPTHLIKTRGQQVTLRCSPKSGHDTVSWYQQALGQGPQFIFQYYEEEERQRGNFPDRFSGHQFPNYSSELNVNALLLGDSALYLCARSTDWQETLYFGPGTRLLVL.

V and J are TRBV20-1 and TRBJ1-2, with a possible D match to TRBD1 (5 bases). Trimming cost V 6 bases and J 8 bases, with 19 bases left between them. The CDR3 covers 13 residues. Germline V gives CDR1 DFQATT, CDR2 SNEGSKA (reference sequence). CDR3 sequence (DNA): TGCAGTGCCAAGACAGTAAGGTCGCAGGGCTACACCTTC. This encodes CSAKTVRSQGYTF.

Turning to this clonotype: A read error may account for a junction end that differs from germline. The chain recombines TRBV6-2 or TRBV6-3 with TRBJ2-6; TRBD1 aligns across 9 bases. Germline values: CDR1 MNHEY, CDR2 SVGEGT. CDR3 length: 18 residues. The CDR3 region has the DNA TGTGCCGGCAGGTCCTCGGGACAGGGTACGTCTGGGGCCAACGTCCAGACTTTC. It is translated as CAGRSSGQGTSGANVQTF.

As regards this clonotype: Given the absence of the conserved phenylalanine or tryptophan at the CDR3 end, a read error is likely. The chain has TRBV29-1 and TRBJ2-3, with 12 bases that match TRBD2. The germline V gene has CDR1 SQVTM and CDR2 ANQGSEA. This CDR3 is 17 amino acids long. The CDR3 bases are TGCGGCGTGCACGGACTAGCGGGACGAGGGATCACAGATACGCAGTATGTT. Translated, it gives CGVHGLAGRGITDTQYV.

Turning to this clonotype: A single base separates this from a much larger clone, so it may be a read error. The chain has TRBV11-2 and TRBJ2-7; D remains unclear. CDR1 and CDR2 from the germline V gene are SGHAT and FQNNGV. This CDR3 region has 12 residues. The CDR3 coding sequence is TGTGTCAGCAGCTACAATGGCCTCGAGCAGTACTTC. Its protein is CVSSYNGLEQYF.

The chain is built from TRBV20-1 and TRBJ2-1, with TRBD2 identical over 9 bases. The CDR3 spans 13 residues. Unmatched junction bases numbered 6, after V lost 6 bases and J lost 6 bases. CDR1 DFQATT and CDR2 SNEGSKA come from the germline V gene (reference sequence). The CDR3 sequence is CSATGLAPNEQFF. Written as DNA, the CDR3 is TGCAGTGCAACGGGACTAGCTCCCAATGAGCAGTTCTTC.

A word on this clonotype: The CDR3 end shows no conserved phenylalanine or tryptophan, and so a read error is likely. CDR3 sequence: CTSSRTGTSNEKLFY. The CDR3, as DNA: TGTACCAGCAGCAGAACTGGGACAAGTAATGAAAAACTGTTTTAT. V gene TRBV11-2 combines with J gene TRBJ1-4, with D possibly matching TRBD1 (6 bases). CDR1 is SGHAT and CDR2 is FQNNGV in the germline V gene. This CDR3 has 15 residues.

This clonotype occurred many times. The chain employs TRBV6-2 or TRBV6-3 and TRBJ2-3; TRBD1 matches 10 bases. Per the germline V gene, CDR1 is MNHEY and CDR2 is SVGEGT. The CDR3 totals 18 residues. V dropped 0 bases and J dropped 5; count of bases not matched to a gene: 11. CDR3 residues: CASSYSKTGGIGGDTQYF. The DNA of the CDR3 is TGTGCCAGCAGTTACTCTAAGACAGGGGGCATCGGCGGAGATACGCAGTATTTT.

This sequence joins TRBV10-2 and TRBJ2-1; possible D gene TRBD2, 6 bases. V was pared by 10 bases and J by 10 bases, with 26 bases between. Germline V gives CDR1 WSHSY, CDR2 SAAADI. This CDR3 is built from 15 residues. The CDR3 coding sequence is TGCGCCAACAGAGTTTATTCGGAAGGAGGGGCGGAGCAGTTCTTC. It encodes CANRVYSEGGAEQFF.

As to this clonotype: The junction does not match germline at one end; this may be a read error. The chain carries TRBV11-2 and TRBJ1-1; D remains unclear. Germline CDR1 reads SGHAT; CDR2 reads FQNNGV. CDR3 length: 13 amino acids. The CDR3 here is CVSNLETSDKPFF. DNA of the CDR3: TGTGTCAGCAACTTAGAGACTTCCGATAAACCTTTCTTT.

As for this clonotype: An end of the junction differs from the germline gene, which may be a read error. The V call is TRBV6-2 or TRBV6-3, the J call TRBJ2-1, with D possibly called TRBD1 or TRBD2 (5 bases each). The CDR3 contains 15 residues. Germline V gene lookup returns CDR1 MNHEY and CDR2 SVGEGT. This CDR3 reads CVSSPGPGNTDEQFF. CDR3 bases: TGTGTCAGCAGTCCGGGACCAGGCAATACCGATGAGCAGTTCTTC.

As for this clonotype: Its ends do not fully match the called genes, so a read error is possible. The J gene is TRBJ2-1, the V gene TRBV10-2; TRBD2 might be the D (5 bases). Germline V gene data show CDR1 as WSHSY and CDR2 as SAAADI. The CDR3 consists of 14 residues. CDR3 in DNA: TGCGCCGGCAGTGAGCCTCAACTAGTACATGAGCAGTTCTTC. Its translation is CAGSEPQLVHEQFF.

In the case of this clonotype: As the CDR3 is not closed by the conserved phenylalanine or tryptophan, this likely results from a read error. The genes are TRBV29-1 and TRBJ1-1; 8 nucleotides line up with TRBD1. Germline CDR1 reads SQVTM; CDR2 reads ANQGSEA. The CDR3 sequence is 14 residues long. V gave up 7 bases and J gave up 3 bases; unmatched junction bases: 10. The chain's CDR3 is CSAPDRGRDTEAFL. Here the CDR3 DNA reads TGCAGCGCTCCAGACAGGGGCAGGGACACTGAAGCTTTCTTG.

About this clonotype: Likely a read error: the CDR3 ends without its conserved phenylalanine or tryptophan. The chain links TRBV5-4 to TRBJ2-5; D perhaps matches TRBD1 (6 bases). The germline gives CDR1 SGHNT, CDR2 YYREEE (reference sequence). The CDR3 sequence is 16 residues long. The CDR3 sequence is CANSLLKGVTRETQYY. The CDR3, as DNA: TGTGCCAACAGCCTTCTCAAGGGGGTAACGAGAGAGACCCAGTACTAC.

The V and J genes are TRBV5-4 and TRBJ2-5; 7 nucleotides line up with TRBD2. Germline-derived CDR1 and CDR2 are SGHNT and YYREEE (reference sequence). The CDR3 loop spans 15 amino acids. The CDR3 sequence: CTISLAGVVGETQYF. CDR3 nucleotides: TGTACCATCAGCTTGGCGGGAGTTGTTGGGGAGACCCAGTACTTC.

As to this clonotype: One junction end disagrees with the germline gene, perhaps due to a read error. The CDR3 DNA reads as TGTGCCAGCGGTTACCAACTGGTTGTCGGGGCGTTCAATGAGCAGTTATTC. Protein product: CASGYQLVVGAFNEQLF. The chain couples TRBV6-6 to TRBJ2-1, with D perhaps TRBD1 or TRBD2 (5 bases each). CDR1 is MNHNY, CDR2 SVGAGI, per germline (reference sequence). The CDR3 sequence is 17 residues long.

About this clonotype: A read error may account for a junction end that differs from germline. The chain links TRBV6-1 to TRBJ1-4; 8 bases align to TRBD1. This CDR3 has 15 amino acids. Germline-derived CDR1 and CDR2 are MNHNS and SASEGT. This CDR3 reads CASSVSTGANEQLSF. As DNA, the CDR3 is TGTGCCAGCAGTGTTTCGACAGGGGCTAATGAACAACTGTCTTTT.

This clonotype was found many times. The chain uses TRBV10-2 and TRBJ1-4, with 7 bases fitting TRBD1. V lost 5 bases to trimming and J lost 5 bases; unmatched junction nucleotides: 5. Germline V CDR1 and CDR2: WSHSY, SAAADI. The CDR3 extends over 14 amino acids. CDR3 nucleotides: TGCGCCAGCAGTACCGGGACAGTAAATGAAAAACTGTTTTTT. The encoded protein is CASSTGTVNEKLFF.

As for this clonotype: The junction and the germline gene differ at one end; a read error may be behind it. This sequence joins TRBV10-3 and TRBJ2-2; D is unresolved. The CDR3 is 15 residues long. The germline V gene has CDR1 ENHRY and CDR2 SYGVKD. The CDR3 bases are TGTGTCATCAGTGAGTCTTGGGATGCCACCGGGGAGCTGTTTTTT. Encoded protein: CVISESWDATGELFF.